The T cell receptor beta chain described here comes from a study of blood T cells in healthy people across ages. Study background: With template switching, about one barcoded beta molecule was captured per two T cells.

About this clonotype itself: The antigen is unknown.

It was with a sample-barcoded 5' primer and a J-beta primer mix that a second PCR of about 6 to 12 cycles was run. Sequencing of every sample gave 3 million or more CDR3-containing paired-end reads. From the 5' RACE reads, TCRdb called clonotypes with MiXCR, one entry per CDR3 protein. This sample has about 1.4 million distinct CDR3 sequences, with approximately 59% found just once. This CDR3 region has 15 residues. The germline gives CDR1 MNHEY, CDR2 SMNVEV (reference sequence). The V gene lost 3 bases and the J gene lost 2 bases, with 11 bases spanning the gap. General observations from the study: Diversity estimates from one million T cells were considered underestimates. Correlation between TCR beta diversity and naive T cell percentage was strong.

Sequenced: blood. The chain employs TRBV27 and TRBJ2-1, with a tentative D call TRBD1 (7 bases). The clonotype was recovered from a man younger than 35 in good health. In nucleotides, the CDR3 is TGTGCCAGCAGTTTGGGACAGCGGGCCTACAATGAGCAGTTCTTC. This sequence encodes CASSLGQRAYNEQFF.